A selection of T cell receptor beta chains follows, all from one sample in a study of PD-1 blockade in classical Hodgkin lymphoma. The data were produced by immunoSEQ multiplex PCR, yet TCRdb's version contains in-frame clones alone and is incomplete. In the table there are 90,000 to 130,000 clones, around 89% of which are singletons. The input for sequencing was peripheral blood mononuclear cells (PBMCs), taken before the second cycle of nivolumab. These receptors were collected from a human donor with classical Hodgkin lymphoma. CDR3s include the opening cysteine and the closing phenylalanine or tryptophan. A D gene is named only where the DNA matches it firmly. Size is omitted from some rows. Given values are once, few, many or a class for expanded clones.

abundance: -; d_gene: -; v_gene: TRBV7-2; j_gene: TRBJ2-1; CDR3nt: TGTGCCAGCAGCTTAGTTTCGAGAAGGACACGGAATGAGCAGTTCTTC; CDR3aa: CASSLVSRRTRNEQFF
abundance: -; d_gene: TRBD2; v_gene: TRBV7-9; j_gene: TRBJ2-7; CDR3nt: TGTGCCAGCAGCTTTAGCGGGAGCTCCTACGAGCAGTACTTC; CDR3aa: CASSFSGSSYEQYF
abundance: -; d_gene: TRBD1; v_gene: TRBV2; j_gene: TRBJ1-5; CDR3nt: TGTGCCAGCACGGGACAGCCCAATCAGCCCCAGCATTTT; CDR3aa: CASTGQPNQPQHF
abundance: -; d_gene: TRBD1; v_gene: TRBV10-3; j_gene: TRBJ2-5; CDR3nt: TGTGCCATCAGGGAGACAGGGGTGGAGACCCAGTACTTC; CDR3aa: CAIRETGVETQYF
abundance: -; d_gene: -; v_gene: TRBV6-5; j_gene: TRBJ2-5; CDR3nt: TGTGCCAGCAGTTACAGTATGAGGGAAGAGACCCAGTACTTC; CDR3aa: CASSYSMREETQYF
abundance: -; d_gene: -; v_gene: TRBV2; j_gene: TRBJ1-2; CDR3nt: TGTGCCAGCAGTCTCCGTAGGAACTATGGCTACACCTTC; CDR3aa: CASSLRRNYGYTF
abundance: few; d_gene: -; v_gene: TRBV6-5; j_gene: TRBJ2-1; CDR3nt: TGTGCCAGCAGTTACTCGAGAGACAATGAGCAGTTCTTC; CDR3aa: CASSYSRDNEQFF
abundance: -; d_gene: -; v_gene: TRBV28; j_gene: TRBJ2-7; CDR3nt: TGTGCCAGCAGTAGAAACGAGCAGTACTTC; CDR3aa: CASSRNEQYF
abundance: -; d_gene: TRBD1; v_gene: TRBV30; j_gene: TRBJ1-6; CDR3nt: TGTGCCTGGTGGGACAGTGGCAATTCACCCCTCCACTTT; CDR3aa: CAWWDSGNSPLHF
abundance: -; d_gene: TRBD1; v_gene: TRBV18; j_gene: TRBJ1-1; CDR3nt: TGTGCCAGCCGGGGACAGAGGAACACTGAAGCTTTCTTT; CDR3aa: CASRGQRNTEAFF
abundance: once; d_gene: TRBD2; v_gene: TRBV5-1; j_gene: TRBJ2-3; CDR3nt: TGCGCCAGCAGCCCATCCGGGACTAGCGGGAGTTTCTCCAACACAGATACGCAGTATTTT; CDR3aa: CASSPSGTSGSFSNTDTQYF
abundance: once; d_gene: -; v_gene: TRBV6-5; j_gene: TRBJ2-1; CDR3nt: TGTGCCAGCAGTGTCCCGGACAGTTACAATGAGCAGTTCTTC; CDR3aa: CASSVPDSYNEQFF
abundance: -; d_gene: -; v_gene: TRBV9; j_gene: TRBJ1-2; CDR3nt: TGTGCCAGCAGCGTGATTCTAGTTGGGCAGGAACGCTATGGCTACACCTTC; CDR3aa: CASSVILVGQERYGYTF
abundance: -; d_gene: TRBD2; v_gene: TRBV18; j_gene: TRBJ2-2; CDR3nt: TGTGCCAGCTCACCAATGGGCGGGAGAGGCACCGGGGAGCTGTTTTTT; CDR3aa: CASSPMGGRGTGELFF
abundance: -; d_gene: TRBD2; v_gene: TRBV27; j_gene: TRBJ2-5; CDR3nt: TGTGCCAGCAGTTTAAAGGGACTAGGGGTAGGGGAGACCCAGTACTTC; CDR3aa: CASSLKGLGVGETQYF
abundance: -; d_gene: -; v_gene: TRBV27; j_gene: TRBJ1-1; CDR3nt: TGTGCCAGCAGTTCAGGTCTTGAAGCTTTCTTT; CDR3aa: CASSSGLEAFF
abundance: -; d_gene: TRBD1; v_gene: TRBV18; j_gene: TRBJ1-2; CDR3nt: TGTGCCAGCTCCAAGACAGGGGACTATGGCTACACCTTC; CDR3aa: CASSKTGDYGYTF
abundance: -; d_gene: TRBD2; v_gene: TRBV7-2; j_gene: TRBJ2-3; CDR3nt: TGTGCCAGCAGCTTATTCCGGACTAGCGGGGATACGCAGTATTTT; CDR3aa: CASSLFRTSGDTQYF
abundance: -; d_gene: TRBD2; v_gene: TRBV6-1; j_gene: TRBJ2-2; CDR3nt: TGTGCCAGCAGTGAAGAGGGACTAGCGGGAGGGCCCACCGGGGAGCTGTTTTTT; CDR3aa: CASSEEGLAGGPTGELFF
abundance: -; d_gene: TRBD2; v_gene: TRBV4-2; j_gene: TRBJ2-7; CDR3nt: TGTGCCAGCAGCCGAGCAGCCGGGACTAGATCCTCTCATGAATACTACGAGCAGTACTTC; CDR3aa: CASSRAAGTRSSHEYYEQYF
abundance: -; d_gene: -; v_gene: TRBV2; j_gene: TRBJ1-2; CDR3nt: TGTGCCAGCAGTGTCTCGGTCCAGAGCTACACCTTC; CDR3aa: CASSVSVQSYTF
abundance: -; d_gene: -; v_gene: TRBV7-2; j_gene: TRBJ1-2; CDR3nt: TGTGCCAGCAGCTTCTCTAACTATGGCTACACCTTC; CDR3aa: CASSFSNYGYTF
abundance: -; d_gene: TRBD1; v_gene: TRBV6-6; j_gene: TRBJ2-7; CDR3nt: TGTGCCAGCAGCTCTCGGACAGGGAGGATTGGGGAGCAGTACTTC; CDR3aa: CASSSRTGRIGEQYF
abundance: -; d_gene: -; v_gene: TRBV30; j_gene: TRBJ2-6; CDR3nt: TGTGCCTGGACGGGGCCTGGGGCCAACGTCCTGACTTTC; CDR3aa: CAWTGPGANVLTF
abundance: -; d_gene: -; v_gene: TRBV7-9; j_gene: TRBJ2-7; CDR3nt: TGTGCCAGCAGCTTAATCCGGAGCGAGCAGTACTTC; CDR3aa: CASSLIRSEQYF
abundance: -; d_gene: TRBD1; v_gene: TRBV19; j_gene: TRBJ2-5; CDR3nt: TGTGCCAGTAGTAGTATCCGGGACAGCCAAGAGACCCAGTACTTC; CDR3aa: CASSSIRDSQETQYF
abundance: -; d_gene: -; v_gene: TRBV29-1; j_gene: TRBJ1-1; CDR3nt: TGCAGCGCAGGCGAGGGAGTAGTCACTGAAGCTTTCTTT; CDR3aa: CSAGEGVVTEAFF
abundance: few; d_gene: -; v_gene: TRBV7-2; j_gene: TRBJ1-5; CDR3nt: TGTGCCAGCAGCACCTCAGGAGGCAATCAGCCCCAGCATTTT; CDR3aa: CASSTSGGNQPQHF
abundance: -; d_gene: -; v_gene: TRBV29-1; j_gene: TRBJ1-4; CDR3nt: TGCAGCGTCGGTCCGGACAGTCGGGAAAAACTGTTTTTT; CDR3aa: CSVGPDSREKLFF
abundance: -; d_gene: TRBD2; v_gene: TRBV7-9; j_gene: TRBJ2-5; CDR3nt: TGTGCCAGCAGCCGACGACTAGCGGGAGCTCAAGAGACCCAGTACTTC; CDR3aa: CASSRRLAGAQETQYF
abundance: -; d_gene: -; v_gene: TRBV4-3; j_gene: TRBJ1-2; CDR3nt: TGCGCCAGCAGCCGCGTAACAGGGAGGGGTAACTATGGCTACACCTTC; CDR3aa: CASSRVTGRGNYGYTF
abundance: -; d_gene: -; v_gene: TRBV10-3; j_gene: TRBJ2-6; CDR3nt: TGTGCCATCAGTGAGTCGGAAAGGAGGGCTGGGGCCAACGTCCTGACTTTC; CDR3aa: CAISESERRAGANVLTF